Described below is a single T cell receptor beta chain sequence and its context. Germline V gives CDR1 SGHRS, CDR2 YFSETQ. CDR3 length: 18 amino acids. Between the trimmed V and J ends, which lost 0 bases and 2 bases, there was a span of 18 bases. The entry originates in a study of OX40 agonist ivuxolimab in advanced cancers. Study context: Age averaged 60 years (range 23 to 79), and 82.7% were male.

Method: immunoSEQ multiplex PCR; TCRdb's copy keeps in-frame clones and lacks some. The sample holds under 100,000 clones, approximately 87% seen once. The chain uses TRBV5-1 and TRBJ2-1; tentative D call: TRBD1 (8 bases). This sequence originates from an adult with an advanced solid tumor such as melanoma, head and neck, liver or kidney cancer. This specimen consisted of CD4+ or CD8+ T cells sorted from blood, obtained in a trial of the OX40 agonist ivuxolimab. The CDR3: CASSLGATTGGAYNEQFF. Here the CDR3 DNA reads TGCGCCAGCAGCTTGGGGGCAACCACAGGGGGGGCCTACAATGAGCAGTTCTTC.